The rows below give T cell receptor beta chains drawn from one sample of a study of response to subunit inactivated influenza vaccine. TCRdb itself ran the RT-PCR reads through MiXCR, one entry per CDR3 protein. The repertoire holds roughly 550,000 distinct CDR3 sequences, with roughly a quarter as singletons. This sample also appeared in a second study, on T cells expressing NK-cell markers.

The source material was CD4+ T cells sorted from PBMCs, sampled 11 to 12 days after vaccination. These receptors all come from a man aged 50 or older who received an inactivated influenza vaccine. Both conserved end residues are part of each CDR3. The D gene is left open where the match is weak. For some rows the clone size is stated as once, few or many, or as a class when expanded; others skip it.

v_call: TRBV5-6
d_call: -
j_call: TRBJ1-3
clone_size: few
cdr3_aa: CASSFSEGNTIYF
cdr3_nt: TGTGCCAGCAGCTTCAGCGAGGGAAACACCATATATTTT

v_call: TRBV2
d_call: TRBD2
j_call: TRBJ2-5
clone_size: -
cdr3_aa: CASKGTREQTQYF
cdr3_nt: TGTGCCAGCAAGGGGACTAGGGAACAGACCCAGTACTTC

v_call: TRBV11-2
d_call: -
j_call: TRBJ2-3
clone_size: -
cdr3_aa: CASSPELGAADTQYF
cdr3_nt: TGTGCCAGCAGCCCCGAGCTAGGGGCGGCAGATACGCAGTATTTT

v_call: TRBV12-3/TRBV12-4
d_call: TRBD1
j_call: TRBJ1-1
clone_size: many
cdr3_aa: CASSLRRDSKNTEAFF
cdr3_nt: TGTGCCAGCAGCCTAAGGAGGGACAGCAAGAACACTGAAGCTTTCTTT

v_call: TRBV10-3
d_call: -
j_call: TRBJ2-7
clone_size: -
cdr3_aa: CAISELGTDGGEQYF
cdr3_nt: TGTGCCATCAGTGAGTTGGGCACGGACGGGGGCGAGCAGTACTTC

v_call: TRBV7-9
d_call: -
j_call: TRBJ1-2
clone_size: -
cdr3_aa: CASSMYRAVYGYTF
cdr3_nt: TGTGCCAGCAGCATGTACAGGGCCGTCTATGGCTACACCTTC

v_call: TRBV20-1
d_call: -
j_call: TRBJ1-3
clone_size: -
cdr3_aa: CSARKQVSGNTIYF
cdr3_nt: TGCAGTGCTAGAAAACAGGTCTCTGGAAACACCATATATTTT

v_call: TRBV5-1
d_call: TRBD1
j_call: TRBJ1-6
clone_size: -
cdr3_aa: CASSLGGRTGDSPLHF
cdr3_nt: TGCGCCAGCAGCTTGGGGGGCCGGACAGGGGATTCACCCCTCCACTTT

v_call: TRBV4-2
d_call: -
j_call: TRBJ2-1
clone_size: few
cdr3_aa: CASSPRDGGDRTYNEQFF
cdr3_nt: TGTGCCAGCAGCCCAAGAGACGGCGGGGACAGAACCTACAATGAGCAGTTCTTC

v_call: TRBV9
d_call: TRBD2
j_call: TRBJ2-3
clone_size: -
cdr3_aa: CASERGTSTDTQYF
cdr3_nt: TGTGCCAGCGAGCGGGGCACTAGCACAGATACGCAGTATTTT

v_call: TRBV12-3/TRBV12-4
d_call: TRBD2
j_call: TRBJ2-2
clone_size: many
cdr3_aa: CASSPGLVNTGELFF
cdr3_nt: TGTGCCAGCAGCCCGGGACTAGTGAACACCGGGGAGCTGTTTTTT

v_call: TRBV11-2
d_call: TRBD2
j_call: TRBJ2-4
clone_size: -
cdr3_aa: CASSPRTSGSLRVQYF
cdr3_nt: TGTGCCAGCAGCCCAAGGACTAGCGGGAGTCTGAGGGTTCAGTACTTC

v_call: TRBV7-2
d_call: TRBD2
j_call: TRBJ2-3
clone_size: few
cdr3_aa: CASSPTSGSGTDTQYF
cdr3_nt: TGTGCCAGCAGCCCGACTAGCGGGAGTGGCACAGATACGCAGTATTTT

v_call: TRBV7-2
d_call: -
j_call: TRBJ2-2
clone_size: -
cdr3_aa: CASRIGTVTRTGELFF
cdr3_nt: TGTGCCAGCAGAATAGGGACGGTGACGAGGACCGGGGAGCTGTTTTTT

v_call: TRBV4-3
d_call: -
j_call: TRBJ2-2
clone_size: -
cdr3_aa: CASSQEPRADTGELFF
cdr3_nt: TGCGCCAGCAGCCAAGAACCCAGGGCTGACACCGGGGAGCTGTTTTTT